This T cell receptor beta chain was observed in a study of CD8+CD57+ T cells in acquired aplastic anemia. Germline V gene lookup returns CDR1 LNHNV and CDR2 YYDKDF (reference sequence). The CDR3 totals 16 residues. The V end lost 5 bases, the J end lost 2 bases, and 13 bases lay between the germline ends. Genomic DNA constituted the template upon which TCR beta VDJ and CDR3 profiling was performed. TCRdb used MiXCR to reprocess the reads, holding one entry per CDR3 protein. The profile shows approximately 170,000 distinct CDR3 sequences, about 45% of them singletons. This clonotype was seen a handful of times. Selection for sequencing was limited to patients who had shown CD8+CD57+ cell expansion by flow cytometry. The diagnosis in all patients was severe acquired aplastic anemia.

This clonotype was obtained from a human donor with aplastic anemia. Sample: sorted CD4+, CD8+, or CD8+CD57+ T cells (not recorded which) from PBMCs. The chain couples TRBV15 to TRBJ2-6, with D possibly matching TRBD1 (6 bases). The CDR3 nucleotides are TGTGCCACCAGCCTTCTGGCAGGGGCTGGGGCCAACGTCCTGACTTTC. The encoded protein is CATSLLAGAGANVLTF.